This T cell receptor beta chain was identified in a study of a mutant IDH1 vaccine in newly diagnosed glioma. About the study: The earlier regimen, radiotherapy, temozolomide, or both, was most often both. Study-wide points: Pseudoprogression appears to have had no connection to changes in top peripheral T cell clonotypes.

Profiled with immunoSEQ multiplex PCR; TCRdb holds only in-frame clones, not every one. The data contain more than 40,000 clones, 88% of them singletons. A note on this clone: Its specificity is unknown.

There are 19 residues in the CDR3. The J segment lost 2 bases and the V segment lost 5 bases, leaving 14 bases of the junction unmatched. The germline gives CDR1 SGHDT, CDR2 YYEEEE. Time point reported: week 35, safety follow-up. Each dose of the vaccine consisted of 300 ug of mutant IDH1 20-mer peptide, with topical imiquimod. The chain joins TRBV5-6 to TRBJ2-3; 13 bases agree with TRBD2. The TCR comes from a woman between 40 and 50 years old with glioma. The material sequenced was PBMCs, taken from a glioma patient whose treatment included an IDH1 peptide vaccine. Here the CDR3 DNA reads TGTGCCAGCAGTCAGGTGGCATTACTAGCGGGGGGGCTCACAGATACGCAGTATTTT. Its translation is CASSQVALLAGGLTDTQYF.